Here is one T cell receptor beta chain with its context. What it recognizes is unknown. Once extracted for a subset, genomic DNA was divided evenly among several immunoSEQ plates. Study processing details: ImmunoSEQ supplied junction-only sequences lacking quality scores, so filtering was different. TCRdb keeps only in-frame clones here, not all; method: immunoSEQ multiplex PCR. From that table come the V and J calls and clone size; the DNA was used to work out D and trimming. Here the sample spans millions of clones, about 92% being singletons. CDR3 size: 17 residues. From germline, CDR1 is SGDLS and CDR2 YYNGEE. Trimming removed 1 base at V and 9 bases at J, with 23 bases between. Donors, without exception, were Caucasian adults residing in Nashville, Tennessee. The entry originates in a study of shared clonotypes between healthy human individuals. Points from the study as a whole: Larger estimated richness was generally seen in naive subsets than in memory subsets.

This clonotype originated in a man between 18 and 29 years old in good health. Material: naive CD4+ T cells sorted from blood. As for subset: CD45RA+ positively selected. The J gene is TRBJ2-1, the V gene TRBV9; TRBD2 might be the D (6 bases). The CDR3 loop reads CASSVLLRDRGEAEQFF. Written as DNA, the CDR3 is TGTGCCAGCAGCGTACTCCTCCGGGACCGCGGGGAGGCTGAGCAGTTCTTC.